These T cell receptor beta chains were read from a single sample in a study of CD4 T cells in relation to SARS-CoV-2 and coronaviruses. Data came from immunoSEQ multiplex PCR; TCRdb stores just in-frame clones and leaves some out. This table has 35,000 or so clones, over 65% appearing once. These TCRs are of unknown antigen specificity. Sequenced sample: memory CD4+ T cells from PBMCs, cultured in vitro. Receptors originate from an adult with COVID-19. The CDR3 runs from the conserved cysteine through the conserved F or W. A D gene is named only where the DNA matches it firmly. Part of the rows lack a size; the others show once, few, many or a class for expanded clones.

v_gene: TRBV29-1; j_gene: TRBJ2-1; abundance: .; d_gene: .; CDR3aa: CSAKEGMINEQFF; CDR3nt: TGCAGCGCCAAAGAAGGGATGATCAATGAGCAGTTCTTC
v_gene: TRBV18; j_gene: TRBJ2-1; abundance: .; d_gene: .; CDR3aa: CASSPSAFGDEQFF; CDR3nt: TGTGCCAGCTCACCAAGCGCTTTTGGAGATGAGCAGTTCTTC
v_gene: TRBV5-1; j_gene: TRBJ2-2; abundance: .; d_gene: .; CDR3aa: CASSLVGDNTGELFF; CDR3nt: TGCGCCAGCAGCTTGGTGGGGGACAATACCGGGGAGCTGTTTTTT
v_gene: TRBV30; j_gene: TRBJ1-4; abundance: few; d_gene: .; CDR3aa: CAWSVQGPELFF; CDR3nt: TGTGCCTGGAGTGTACAGGGACCGGAACTGTTTTTT
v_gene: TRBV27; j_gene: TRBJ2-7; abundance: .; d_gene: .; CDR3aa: CASRPGWVNEQYF; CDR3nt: TGTGCCAGCAGGCCCGGGTGGGTGAACGAGCAGTACTTC
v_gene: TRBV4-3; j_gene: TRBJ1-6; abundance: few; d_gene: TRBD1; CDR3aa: CASSQGQGTESSYNSPLHF; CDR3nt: TGCGCCAGCAGCCAAGGGCAGGGGACAGAGAGCTCCTATAATTCACCCCTCCACTTT
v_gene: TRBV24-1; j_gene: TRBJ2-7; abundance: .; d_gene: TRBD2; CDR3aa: CATSDPGTGGAEQYF; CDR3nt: TGTGCCACCAGTGATCCCGGGACGGGAGGGGCCGAGCAGTACTTC
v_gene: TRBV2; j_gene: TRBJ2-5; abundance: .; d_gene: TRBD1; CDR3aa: CASSENRGPPETQYF; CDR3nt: TGTGCCAGCAGTGAAAATAGGGGGCCCCCGGAGACCCAGTACTTC
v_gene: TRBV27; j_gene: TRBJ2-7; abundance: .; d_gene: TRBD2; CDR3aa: CASRNLAGGSYEQYF; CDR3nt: TGTGCCAGCAGGAATCTAGCGGGAGGGTCTTACGAGCAGTACTTC
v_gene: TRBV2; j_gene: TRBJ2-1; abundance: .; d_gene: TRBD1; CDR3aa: CASSGGQGASLSYNEQFF; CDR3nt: TGTGCCAGCAGCGGGGGACAGGGGGCAAGTCTCTCCTACAATGAGCAGTTCTTC
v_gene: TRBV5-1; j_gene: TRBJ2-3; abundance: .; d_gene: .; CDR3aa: CASSLESRGPDTQYF; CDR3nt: TGCGCCAGCAGCTTGGAGAGTCGGGGCCCCGATACGCAGTATTTT
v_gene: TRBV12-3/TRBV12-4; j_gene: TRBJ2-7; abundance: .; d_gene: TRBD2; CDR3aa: CASSFLADYEQYF; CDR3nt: TGTGCCAGCAGTTTCCTAGCGGACTACGAGCAGTACTTC
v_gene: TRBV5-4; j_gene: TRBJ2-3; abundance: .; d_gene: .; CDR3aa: CASSLEGGGGQYTQYF; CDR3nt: TGTGCCAGCAGCTTGGAAGGGGGAGGGGGACAATATACGCAGTATTTT